This T cell receptor beta chain was retrieved from a study of siplizumab effects on memory and regulatory T cells. Study-wide findings and caveats: Naive T cells appeared more diverse than memory cells and seemed to be major alloresponse contributors.

The CDR3 has 16 residues. Germline lookup yields CDR1 LGHNA and CDR2 YSLEER. V lost 4 bases to trimming and J lost 3 bases; unmatched junction nucleotides: 9. On this clone: Antigen specificity is unknown.

Some clones are missing from TCRdb's copy, which holds only in-frame ones; the method was immunoSEQ multiplex PCR. Here the sample spans tens of thousands of clones, approximately 93% being singletons. The sequence derives from a human donor in good health. The chain has TRBV4-3 and TRBJ2-1, with TRBD2 identical over 7 bases. The sample consisted of CD8+ T cells sorted from blood. The CDR3 reads CASSPGVAGLYNEQFF. The DNA for the CDR3 is TGCGCCAGCAGCCCTGGGGTAGCGGGCCTCTACAATGAGCAGTTCTTC.